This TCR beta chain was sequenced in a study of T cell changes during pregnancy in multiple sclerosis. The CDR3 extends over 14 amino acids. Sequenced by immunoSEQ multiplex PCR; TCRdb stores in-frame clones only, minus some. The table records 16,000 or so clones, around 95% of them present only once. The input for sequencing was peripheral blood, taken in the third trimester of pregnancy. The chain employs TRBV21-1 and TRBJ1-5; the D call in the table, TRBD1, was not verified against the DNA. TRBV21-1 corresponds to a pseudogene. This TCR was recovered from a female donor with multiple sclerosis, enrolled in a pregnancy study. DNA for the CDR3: TGTGCCAGCAGCGGATCAGGGGAATATCAGCCCCAGCATTTT. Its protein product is CASSGSGEYQPQHF.